This TCR beta chain was sequenced for a study of vaccination and CD4 T cells after COVID-19. Across the study: A median of about 98 days (range 35 to 161) separated diagnosis from post-COVID sampling.

CD4+ T cells that had been cultured provided DNA sequenced with the Oncomine TCR Beta short-read assay. Extraction of genomic DNA was performed on cultured CD4+ T cells. Each CDR3 protein is one row after TCRdb ran MiXCR on the PCR reads. Found here are about 20,000 distinct CDR3 sequences, 38% of them singletons; the top ten hold approximately 17%. In this sample, this clonotype turned up a few times. The target antigen is unknown. CDR3 length equals 14 residues. The V gene's germline CDR1 is DFQATT and CDR2 SNEGSKA (reference sequence). Between the trimmed V and J ends, which lost 5 bases and 1 base, there was a span of 13 bases. The sample's treatment: roughly 10-day PBMC culture with coronavirus spike peptide pools or control peptides (ViraFEST assay). The authors replaced half the medium with fresh IL-2 medium on days 3 and 7.

The chain combines TRBV20-1 with TRBJ2-3; D may be TRBD1 (6 bases). The sequences come from CD4+ T cells from blood, cultured in vitro, collected before SARS-CoV-2 vaccination. The TCR sequence derives from a human donor who received a COVID-19 vaccine. As DNA, the CDR3 is TGCAGTGCTCACCGGACAGTGGGCACAGATACGCAGTATTTT. Translation gives CSAHRTVGTDTQYF.